Listed here are 24 T cell receptor beta chains from one sample, sequenced in a study of blood T cells in healthy people across ages. The authors ran a second PCR of roughly 6 to 12 cycles using a sample-barcoded 5' primer and a J-beta primer mix. TCRdb ran MiXCR on the 5' RACE reads and lists one entry per CDR3 protein. Of about 840,000 distinct CDR3 sequences listed, 25% to 30% were seen once; the top ten hold 10%. This same sample was also part of a study on T cells of mothers and their children.

Material: blood. These receptors were obtained from a woman in her thirties or forties in good health.

This clonotype showed up just once. One end of the junction fails to match germline, which may point to a read error. CDR3 coding DNA: TGCGTCAGCAGCTTGCTTTCGGGAGGGGCAGCCTACAATGAGCAGTTCTTC. As protein: CVSSLLSGGAAYNEQFF. The chain couples TRBV5-1 to TRBJ2-1, with 8 nucleotides matching TRBD2. CDR1 and CDR2 (germline): SGHRS, YFSETQ. The CDR3 consists of 17 residues.

Note on this clonotype: Possible read error: a much larger clone is one base away. This sequence joins TRBV20-1 and TRBJ1-6; tentatively, D is TRBD1 (5 bases). The V end was cut by 4 bases, the J end by 14 bases, with 9 bases between. Per germline, CDR1 DFQATT and CDR2 SNEGSKA (reference sequence). This CDR3 contains 10 residues. The CDR3 region has the DNA TGCAGTGCTACGGGGGTATCCCTCCACTTT. It specifies CSATGVSLHF.

The chain has TRBV28 and TRBJ2-7; D is perhaps TRBD2 (6 bases). V was pared by 3 bases and J by 0 bases, with 12 bases between. Germline V gives CDR1 MDHEN, CDR2 SYDVKM. This CDR3 has 15 amino acids. This chain's CDR3 is CASSLIGRSSYEQYF. CDR3 bases: TGTGCCAGCAGTTTGATAGGGAGGAGCTCCTACGAGCAGTACTTC. The full variable domain, in which reference TRBV28 and TRBJ2-7 provide the parts outside the CDR3, is DVKVTQSSRYLVKRTGEKVFLECVQDMDHENMFWYRQDPGLGLRLIYFSYDVKMKEKGDIPEGYSVSREKKERFSLILESASTNQTSMYLCASSLIGRSSYEQYFGPGTRLTVT.

Only a few counts were recorded for this clonotype. This chain connects TRBV29-1 to TRBJ2-1; D perhaps matches TRBD1 (6 bases). Trimming took off 7 bases at V and 4 bases at J, with 17 bases between the two ends. Per the germline V gene, CDR1 is SQVTM and CDR2 is ANQGSEA. This CDR3 region has 14 residues. CDR3 DNA: TGCAGCGCTCTCAGGGGAGACCCTTACAATGAGCAGTTCTTC. Residues: CSALRGDPYNEQFF.

This clonotype was recorded a few times. The genes are TRBV6-5 and TRBJ2-1; unclear D gene. This CDR3 has 14 residues. Germline CDR1 is MNHEY and CDR2 is SVGAGI. Trimming took 2 bases from V and 8 from J, leaving 13 bases between them. The CDR3 loop is CASSYPGLWDEQFF. The CDR3 region has the DNA TGTGCCAGCAGTTACCCAGGCCTTTGGGATGAGCAGTTCTTC.

V and J are TRBV12-3 or TRBV12-4 and TRBJ1-5, with D perhaps matching TRBD1 (6 bases). V shed 6 bases and J shed 3 bases, with 12 bases lying between them. The CDR3 extends over 14 amino acids. DNA of the CDR3: TGTGCCAGCAGAGATGACAGGACCAATCAGCCCCAGCATTTT. Translating it yields CASRDDRTNQPQHF.

Only a few counts were recorded for this clonotype. A clone one base away is much larger, so this may be a read error. This chain joins TRBV27 and TRBJ2-4; 12 nucleotides align to TRBD2. There are 15 residues in the CDR3. From germline, CDR1 is MNHEY and CDR2 SMNVEV (reference sequence). With V trimmed by 4 bases and J by 13 bases, 11 bases remained unmatched. DNA of the CDR3: TGTGCCAGCAGTTCCTGGACTAGCGGGGCAGGTGAGCAGTACTTC. Its protein is CASSSWTSGAGEQYF.

This clonotype has more than one count but fewer than ten. The chain employs TRBV28 and TRBJ1-4; 8 nucleotides align to TRBD1. J was trimmed by 6 bases and V by 3 bases; bases with no gene match: 0. This CDR3 spans 13 amino acids. The germline V gene has CDR1 MDHEN and CDR2 SYDVKM. CDR3 nucleotide sequence: TGTGCCAGCAGTTTGGGACAGGATGAAAAACTGTTTTTT. This encodes CASSLGQDEKLFF.

This clonotype was observed many times. The rearrangement joins TRBV10-3 to TRBJ2-1; 8 bases are a match to TRBD2. V lost 6 bases, J lost 0 bases, and 4 bases stayed unmatched. The CDR3 is 15 residues long. The germline CDR1 and CDR2 sequences are ENHRY and SYGVKD. The CDR3 loop is CAIRGAGDSYNEQFF. CDR3 DNA sequence: TGTGCCATCAGAGGAGCGGGGGACTCCTACAATGAGCAGTTCTTC.

This clonotype was recorded at least ten times. The chain has TRBV5-1 and TRBJ2-1; possible D gene TRBD2, 7 bases. Germline CDR1 is SGHRS and CDR2 is YFSETQ. CDR3 size: 16 residues. V lost 1 base and J 5 bases, leaving 16 bases between the germline ends. CDR3 loop: CASSLMGGHSNNEQFF. For the CDR3, the DNA is TGCGCCAGCAGCTTGATGGGGGGGCACAGCAACAATGAGCAGTTCTTC.

This clonotype was counted a few times. This chain uses TRBV3-1 with TRBJ2-7, with D uncertain. CDR3 length: 15 amino acids. Germline V gives CDR1 LGHDT, CDR2 YNNKEL (reference sequence). The V and J ends lost 7 bases and 6 bases respectively, with 22 bases between them. The DNA for the CDR3 is TGTGCCAGCATCCCTTTACCGGACCCCCCCTCCGAGCAGTACTTC. Residues: CASIPLPDPPSEQYF.

This clonotype was recorded a few times. J is TRBJ1-6 and V is TRBV14; weak D call: TRBD1 (6 bases). In germline, CDR1 is SGHDN, CDR2 FVKESK. Trimming cost V 3 bases and J 9 bases, with 12 bases left between them. CDR3 length: 14 residues. The CDR3 nucleotides are TGTGCCAGCAGCCAGGAGACAGGAAGTTCACCCCTCCACTTT. Translated, it gives CASSQETGSSPLHF.

This clonotype has a handful of counts. The genes are TRBV28 and TRBJ2-1, with D possibly TRBD1 on 6 matching bases. V gave up 6 bases and J gave up 7 bases, with 13 bases separating them. This CDR3 is built from 13 residues. CDR1 is MDHEN, CDR2 SYDVKM, per germline. The CDR3 DNA reads as TGTGCCAGCAGCTCAGGGGCTGGAAATGAGCAGTTCTTC. Protein: CASSSGAGNEQFF.

The sample holds a few counts of this clonotype. The chain recombines TRBV7-9 with TRBJ1-4; a weak D match, TRBD1 (6 bases). This CDR3 region has 13 residues. The V and J ends lost 5 bases and 8 bases respectively, with 12 bases between them. CDR1 is SEHNR, CDR2 FQNEAQ, per germline (reference sequence). The CDR3, as DNA: TGTGCCAGCAGCCGGGACATCTGGGAAAAACTGTTTTTT. This translates into CASSRDIWEKLFF. The full variable domain, in which reference TRBV7-9 and TRBJ1-4 provide the parts outside the CDR3, is DTGVSQNPRHKITKRGQNVTFRCDPISEHNRLYWYRQTLGQGPEFLTYFQNEAQLEKSRLLSDRFSAERPKGSFSTLEIQRTEQGDSAMYLCASSRDIWEKLFFGSGTQLSVL.

This clonotype showed up just a few times. This sequence joins TRBV5-1 and TRBJ2-3; no clear D. Trimming removed 7 bases at V and 4 bases at J, with 13 bases between. The CDR3 loop spans 13 amino acids. Germline V gene data show CDR1 as SGHRS and CDR2 as YFSETQ. This CDR3 reads CASCERPADTQYF. CDR3 nucleotides: TGCGCCAGCTGTGAGAGGCCCGCAGATACGCAGTATTTT.

The V gene is TRBV3-1, the J gene TRBJ2-1; D unresolved. With the DNA end fitting TRBJ2-7 better, the J assignment may be wrong. Germline-derived CDR1 and CDR2 are LGHDT and YNNKEL (reference sequence). The CDR3 extends over 13 amino acids. Here the CDR3 reads CASSSHGYNEQYF. The CDR3 DNA sequence: TGTGCCAGCAGCTCACACGGGTACAATGAGCAGTACTTC.

In its sample, this clonotype was seen many times. The J gene is TRBJ1-4, the V gene TRBV7-9, with D hard to call. The length of the CDR3 is 13 residues. Looked up from germline, CDR1 is SEHNR and CDR2 is FQNEAQ (reference sequence). Trimming stripped 5 bases from V and 8 bases from J, with 12 bases between. The CDR3 loop reads CASSNQVGEKLFF. The DNA of the CDR3 is TGTGCCAGCAGCAATCAAGTTGGAGAAAAACTGTTTTTT.

The genes are TRBV7-2 and TRBJ1-4, with D perhaps TRBD1 (5 bases). Germline CDR1 reads SGHTA; CDR2 reads FQGNSA. Trimming left V 5 bases short and J 10 bases short, with 14 bases between. The CDR3 totals 13 residues. CDR3: CASSLDNDSKLFF. The DNA of the CDR3 is TGTGCCAGCAGCCTGGACAATGACTCAAAACTGTTTTTT.

This clonotype was counted a few times. A read error is possible here, since a much larger clone lies one base away. This rearrangement joins TRBV5-4 to TRBJ1-2, with D perhaps TRBD1 (5 bases). Trimming pared 0 bases from V and 0 bases from J, leaving 6 bases between. The length of the CDR3 is 14 residues. The germline V gene encodes CDR1 SGHNT and CDR2 YYREEE (reference sequence). For the CDR3, the DNA is TGTGCCAGCAGCTTGGACAGGACTAACTATGGCTACACCTTC. Encoded protein: CASSLDRTNYGYTF.

This clonotype has only a few counts. This chain links TRBV7-2 with TRBJ1-4; D gene unclear. CDR3 length: 16 residues. Germline values: CDR1 SGHTA, CDR2 FQGNSA. The ends were cut back, 5 bases at V and 0 bases at J, with 13 bases in the middle. CDR3 nucleotide sequence: TGTGCCAGCAGCCCCCAACCGAAAACAACTAATGAAAAACTGTTTTTT. It yields the protein CASSPQPKTTNEKLFF.

The chain recombines TRBV28 with TRBJ2-7; TRBD1 agrees at 7 bases. Per germline, CDR1 MDHEN and CDR2 SYDVKM. V was clipped by 7 bases and J by 3 bases; unmatched bases: 3. This CDR3 spans 12 amino acids. The CDR3, as DNA: TGTGCCAGCATGGGACAGCACTACGAGCAGTACTTC. Translating it yields CASMGQHYEQYF.

The chain joins TRBV20-1 to TRBJ1-2; a weak D match, TRBD1 (6 bases). Trimming shortened V by 6 bases and J by 4 bases, and 18 bases separated the two germline ends. Germline CDR1 and CDR2: DFQATT and SNEGSKA (reference sequence). The CDR3 runs 14 residues. This CDR3 is CSAVPSGTIYGYTF. The DNA for the CDR3 is TGCAGTGCCGTGCCTTCCGGGACAATCTATGGCTACACCTTC.

Only a few counts were recorded for this clonotype. The chain employs TRBV20-1 and TRBJ1-1; D is possibly TRBD1 (5 bases). The ends were cut back, 6 bases at V and 1 base at J, with 15 bases in the middle. The CDR3 consists of 14 residues. In germline, CDR1 is DFQATT, CDR2 SNEGSKA (reference sequence). The CDR3 coding sequence is TGCAGTGCGGTTGGGGACGCCCGGAACACTGAAGCTTTCTTT. Translated, it gives CSAVGDARNTEAFF.

This chain connects TRBV7-2 to TRBJ2-7; D might be TRBD1 (5 bases). CDR3 size: 11 residues. With 10 bases removed from V and 4 bases from J, the gap between germline ends came to 11 bases. Germline V gene data show CDR1 as SGHTA and CDR2 as FQGNSA. The CDR3 DNA reads as TGTGCCATTCTAACAGGTTACGAGCAGTACTTC. Residues: CAILTGYEQYF.